These T cell receptor beta chains were read from a single sample in a study of blood T cell repertoires in COVID-19. TCRdb keeps only in-frame clones here, not all; method: immunoSEQ multiplex PCR. This repertoire shows 100,000 to 150,000 clones, roughly four fifths found once; its top ten account for around 4%. Specimen: peripheral blood. The receptors shown here come from a woman in her 50s with acute or convalescent COVID-19. CDR3s leave out the opening cysteine and the closing phenylalanine or tryptophan. A row's size may be missing; if present it is once, few, many or a size class.

abundance: .; v_gene: TRBV5-1; j_gene: TRBJ1-1; CDR3aa: ASSLAGGQGGF
abundance: .; v_gene: TRBV2; j_gene: TRBJ2-1; CDR3aa: ASKRERESNEQF
abundance: .; v_gene: TRBV9; j_gene: TRBJ1-2; CDR3aa: ASSVDGQGGYGYT
abundance: .; v_gene: TRBV29-1; j_gene: TRBJ1-1; CDR3aa: SVDREAF
abundance: .; v_gene: TRBV9; j_gene: TRBJ2-7; CDR3aa: ASSDSGSGGYEQY
abundance: .; v_gene: TRBV5-1; j_gene: TRBJ2-3; CDR3aa: ASSGPDTDTQY
abundance: few; v_gene: TRBV7-9; j_gene: TRBJ1-1; CDR3aa: ASSLDPGMVNTEAF
abundance: few; v_gene: TRBV19; j_gene: TRBJ1-5; CDR3aa: ASSRGRRQPQH
abundance: .; v_gene: TRBV24-1; j_gene: TRBJ2-1; CDR3aa: ATSNSGSYNEQF
abundance: .; v_gene: TRBV4-1; j_gene: TRBJ1-1; CDR3aa: ASSQDEWRNTEAF
abundance: .; v_gene: TRBV9; j_gene: TRBJ1-4; CDR3aa: ASSVGSGDEKLF
abundance: .; v_gene: TRBV27; j_gene: TRBJ1-3; CDR3aa: ASSLQTGANTIY
abundance: .; v_gene: TRBV15; j_gene: TRBJ1-3; CDR3aa: ATSRDVTGRNTIY
abundance: few; v_gene: TRBV30; j_gene: TRBJ2-7; CDR3aa: AWSSRGGMREQY
abundance: .; v_gene: TRBV6-5; j_gene: TRBJ1-1; CDR3aa: ASRRPGGPEAF
abundance: .; v_gene: TRBV7-9; j_gene: TRBJ2-7; CDR3aa: ASSPPGLAGSYEQY
abundance: .; v_gene: TRBV11-2; j_gene: TRBJ1-1; CDR3aa: ASSLGHMNTEAF
abundance: .; v_gene: TRBV7-9; j_gene: TRBJ2-7; CDR3aa: ASSEISRTGGREQY
abundance: .; v_gene: TRBV5-4; j_gene: TRBJ2-7; CDR3aa: ASSLVGADSYEQY
abundance: .; v_gene: TRBV28; j_gene: TRBJ2-1; CDR3aa: ASSTAQQGKSYNEQF
abundance: .; v_gene: TRBV15; j_gene: TRBJ2-1; CDR3aa: ATSRLAGVYNEQF
abundance: .; v_gene: TRBV5-1; j_gene: TRBJ2-5; CDR3aa: ASSLTGLQYQETQY
abundance: .; v_gene: TRBV6-1; j_gene: TRBJ1-5; CDR3aa: ASSGGQGLGNQPQH
abundance: .; v_gene: TRBV5-1; j_gene: TRBJ1-4; CDR3aa: ASSLGGSSTNEKLF
abundance: .; v_gene: TRBV2; j_gene: TRBJ2-1; CDR3aa: ASSLEAEQF
abundance: .; v_gene: TRBV18; j_gene: TRBJ1-1; CDR3aa: ASSGTGRNTEAF
abundance: once; v_gene: TRBV30; j_gene: TRBJ1-1; CDR3aa: AWKRGGSRTEAF
abundance: .; v_gene: TRBV6-5; j_gene: TRBJ1-5; CDR3aa: ASRGSRNQPQH
abundance: .; v_gene: TRBV6-6; j_gene: TRBJ2-3; CDR3aa: ASSPNSDTQY
abundance: .; v_gene: TRBV7-6; j_gene: TRBJ2-7; CDR3aa: ASSSYRDTYEQY
abundance: .; v_gene: TRBV6-5; j_gene: TRBJ1-5; CDR3aa: ASGSGRGNQPQH
abundance: .; v_gene: TRBV6-4; j_gene: TRBJ1-2; CDR3aa: ASSDPQSGNYGYT
abundance: .; v_gene: TRBV5-1; j_gene: TRBJ2-5; CDR3aa: ASAEAGGQETQY
abundance: once; v_gene: TRBV3-1/TRBV3-2; j_gene: TRBJ1-2; CDR3aa: ASSTRQGTGYT